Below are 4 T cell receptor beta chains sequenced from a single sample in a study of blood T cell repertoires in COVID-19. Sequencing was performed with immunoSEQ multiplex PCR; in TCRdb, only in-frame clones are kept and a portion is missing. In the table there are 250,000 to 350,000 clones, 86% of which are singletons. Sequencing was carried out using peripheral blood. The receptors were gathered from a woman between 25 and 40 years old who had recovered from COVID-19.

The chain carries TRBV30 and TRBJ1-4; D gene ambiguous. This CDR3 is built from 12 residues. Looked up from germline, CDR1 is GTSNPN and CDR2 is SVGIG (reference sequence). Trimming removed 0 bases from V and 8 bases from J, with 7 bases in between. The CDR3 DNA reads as TGTGCCTGGAGTGTAAACGGGGAAAAACTGTTTTTT. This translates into CAWSVNGEKLFF.

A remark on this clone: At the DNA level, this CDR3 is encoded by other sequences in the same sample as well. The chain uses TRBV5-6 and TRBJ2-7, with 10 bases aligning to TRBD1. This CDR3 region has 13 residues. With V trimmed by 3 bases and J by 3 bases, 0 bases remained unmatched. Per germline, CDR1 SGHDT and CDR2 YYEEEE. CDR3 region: CASSWDRGYEQYF. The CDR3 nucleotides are TGTGCCAGCAGCTGGGACAGGGGCTACGAGCAGTACTTC.

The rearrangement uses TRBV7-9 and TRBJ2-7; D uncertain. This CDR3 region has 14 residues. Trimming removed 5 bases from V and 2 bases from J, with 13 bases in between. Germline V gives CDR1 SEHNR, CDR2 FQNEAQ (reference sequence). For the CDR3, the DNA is TGTGCCAGCAGCCCACGCCTGACACCCTACGAGCAGTACTTC. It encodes CASSPRLTPYEQYF.

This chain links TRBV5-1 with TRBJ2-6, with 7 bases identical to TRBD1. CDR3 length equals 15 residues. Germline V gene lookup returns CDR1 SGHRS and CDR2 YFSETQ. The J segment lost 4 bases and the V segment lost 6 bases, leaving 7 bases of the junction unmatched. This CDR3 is CASTLTGRGANVLTF. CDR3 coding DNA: TGCGCCAGCACCCTGACAGGGCGAGGGGCCAACGTCCTGACTTTC.